The 24 T cell receptor beta chains below come from one sample, sequenced in a study of CD8+ T cells in alopecia areata. Sequencing templates came from extracted RNA that was reverse transcribed into cDNA. Using immunoSEQ multiplex PCR, the repertoire was profiled, and TCRdb retains in-frame clones only, with some absent. The sample contains some 150,000 clones, less than 75% of which appear only once. Sequencing was done on a sample of CD8+ T cells sorted from blood. The receptor source for this set is a human donor in good health.

The J gene is TRBJ1-4, the V gene TRBV5-1; 7 nucleotides agree with TRBD1. There are 16 residues in the CDR3. V was clipped by 2 bases and J by 5 bases; unmatched bases: 9. The germline CDR1 and CDR2 sequences are SGHRS and YFSETQ. CDR3 residues: CASSFNYPTGNEKLFF. DNA of the CDR3: TGCGCCAGCAGCTTTAATTATCCGACAGGGAATGAAAAACTGTTTTTT.

The CDR3 DNA sequence: TGTGCCAGCAGTCCCGGGACTGGCACCGGGGAGCTGTTTTTT. Amino acid sequence: CASSPGTGTGELFF. This rearrangement joins TRBV28 to TRBJ2-2, with a possible D match to TRBD2 (6 bases). V gave up 5 bases and J gave up 4 bases, with 11 bases separating them. The CDR3 has 14 residues. Looked up from germline, CDR1 is MDHEN and CDR2 is SYDVKM.

The rearrangement links TRBV29-1 to TRBJ1-2; TRBD1 agrees at 9 bases. CDR1 and CDR2 (germline): SQVTM, ANQGSEA. With V trimmed by 1 base and J by 4 bases, 7 bases remained unmatched. This CDR3 has 15 residues. The CDR3 is CSVEVQTGGFYGYTF. The CDR3 bases are TGCAGCGTTGAAGTCCAGACAGGGGGTTTCTATGGCTACACCTTC.

V gene TRBV15 combines with J gene TRBJ2-3; no clear D gene. CDR3 length: 14 amino acids. The V gene lost 1 base and the J gene lost 2 bases, with 7 bases spanning the gap. Germline V lookup: CDR1 LNHNV, CDR2 YYDKDF (reference sequence). The CDR3 protein is CATSRVTSTDTQYF. The CDR3 region has the DNA TGTGCCACCAGCAGAGTCACGTCCACAGATACGCAGTATTTT. Variable domain in full (rest from reference TRBV15 and TRBJ2-3): DAMVIQNPRYQVTQFGKPVTLSCSQTLNHNVMYWYQQKSSQAPKLLFHYYDKDFNNEADTPDNFQSRRPNTSFCFLDIRSPGLGDTAMYLCATSRVTSTDTQYFGPGTRLTVL.

The chain links TRBV2 to TRBJ2-7; TRBD1 is a possible D gene (5 bases). The CDR3 has 13 residues. Trimming shortened V by 7 bases and J by 1 base, and 11 bases separated the two germline ends. Germline-derived CDR1 and CDR2 are SNHLY and FYNNEI. This CDR3 reads CASTTGSSYEQYF. The CDR3 DNA reads as TGTGCCAGCACTACAGGCTCTTCCTACGAGCAGTACTTC.

J is TRBJ2-3 and V is TRBV11-2; D is possibly TRBD2 (6 bases). The CDR3 is 15 residues long. Germline CDR1 reads SGHAT; CDR2 reads FQNNGV. V was cut by 5 bases and J by 0 bases, with 12 bases left in between. The CDR3 sequence: CASSPLGGSTDTQYF. The DNA of the CDR3 is TGTGCCAGCAGCCCCTTGGGGGGAAGCACAGATACGCAGTATTTT.

V and J are TRBV29-1 and TRBJ1-2; possible D gene TRBD1, 6 bases. The CDR3 totals 13 residues. Per germline, CDR1 SQVTM and CDR2 ANQGSEA. V lost 6 bases to trimming and J lost 3 bases, with 14 bases between them. For the CDR3, the DNA is TGCAGCGTCCTTGACAGGACTTACTATGGCTACACCTTC. Its protein is CSVLDRTYYGYTF.

This clone showed up just a few times. The genes are TRBV27 and TRBJ2-3; TRBD1 matches at 8 bases. The V gene end was trimmed by 4 bases and the J gene end by 6 bases; junction bases not matched to a gene: 6. Germline V gives CDR1 MNHEY, CDR2 SMNVEV (reference sequence). The CDR3 totals 14 residues. The CDR3 DNA is TGTGCCAGCAGTTCCAGGGGGCGCCCCGATACGCAGTATTTT. Protein sequence: CASSSRGRPDTQYF.

The J gene is TRBJ1-1, the V gene TRBV29-1, with 9 bases aligning to TRBD1. The germline V gene has CDR1 SQVTM and CDR2 ANQGSEA. CDR3 length: 14 amino acids. Here the CDR3 reads CSTGGGVGDTEAFF. As DNA, the CDR3 is TGCTCGACAGGGGGAGGCGTTGGGGACACTGAAGCTTTCTTT. The whole variable domain, filled in from reference TRBV29-1 and TRBJ1-1, reads SAVISQKPSRDICQRGTSLTIQCQVDSQVTMMFWYRQQPGQSLTLIATANQGSEATYESGFVIDKFPISRPNLTFSTLTVSNMSPEDSSIYLCSTGGGVGDTEAFFGQGTRLTVV.

The chain is built from TRBV4-1 and TRBJ2-7, with D possibly called TRBD1 or TRBD2 (5 bases each). The CDR3 is 14 residues long. The V end lost 5 bases, the J end lost 3 bases, and 14 bases lay between the germline ends. Germline V gene lookup returns CDR1 MGHRA and CDR2 YSYEKL. Here the CDR3 DNA reads TGCGCCAGCAGCTTCCGGGACGGTGACTACGAGCAGTACTTC. Its translation is CASSFRDGDYEQYF.

The gene calls are TRBV28 and TRBJ2-7; 11 nucleotides align to TRBD2. Germline V gives CDR1 MDHEN, CDR2 SYDVKM. This CDR3 is 15 amino acids long. The V gene end was trimmed by 4 bases and the J gene end by 2 bases; junction bases not matched to a gene: 4. CDR3 in amino acids: CASSSTGLAAYEQYF. The CDR3 DNA sequence: TGTGCCAGCAGTTCGACGGGACTAGCGGCCTACGAGCAGTACTTC.

In this sample, this clone turned up a few times. The CDR3 coding sequence is TGTGCCAGCAGCTACACCTCGACACGGGGCACTGAAGCTTTCTTT. This translates into CASSYTSTRGTEAFF. The chain uses TRBV7-8 and TRBJ1-1; D unresolved. The CDR3 spans 15 residues. Trimming took 4 bases from V and 4 from J, leaving 16 bases between them. Germline CDR1 reads SGHVS; CDR2 reads FQNEAQ.

CDR3 in amino acids: CASSPSPRQETQYF. CDR3 DNA sequence: TGTGCCAGCAGCCCGTCGCCCCGCCAAGAGACCCAGTACTTC. This chain joins TRBV14 and TRBJ2-5; D call uncertain. The germline V gene has CDR1 SGHDN and CDR2 FVKESK. The ends were cut back, 4 bases at V and 1 base at J, with 10 bases in the middle. The CDR3 contains 14 residues.

The chain recombines TRBV28 with TRBJ2-7; D is undetermined. This CDR3 is built from 13 residues. V was clipped by 5 bases and J by 3 bases, with 11 bases between them. Germline CDR1 reads MDHEN; CDR2 reads SYDVKM. The CDR3 protein is CASSVRAFYEQYF. CDR3 bases: TGTGCCAGCAGTGTCCGGGCCTTCTACGAGCAGTACTTC.

This clone was detected once. The CDR3 bases are TGCGCCAGCAGCCAAGATGTAAGGGACAGGAAAGGCCTAGAGACCCAGTACTTC. Translating it yields CASSQDVRDRKGLETQYF. The chain joins TRBV4-1 to TRBJ2-5; 8 nucleotides line up with TRBD1. V gave up 0 bases and J gave up 4 bases; unmatched junction bases: 13. Germline loops: CDR1 MGHRA, CDR2 YSYEKL. CDR3 length: 18 residues.

This clone showed up just a few times. The sample carries other DNA sequences with the same CDR3. The chain has TRBV29-1 and TRBJ2-6; D is perhaps TRBD1 (5 bases). The length of the CDR3 is 16 residues. Germline CDR1 is SQVTM and CDR2 is ANQGSEA. V was pared by 2 bases and J by 1 base, with 12 bases between. The CDR3: CSVESRGQSGANVLTF. CDR3 nucleotides: TGCAGCGTTGAAAGTAGGGGCCAGTCTGGGGCCAACGTCCTGACTTTC.

J is TRBJ2-7 and V is TRBV5-1, with TRBD2 matching over 12 bases. J was trimmed by 0 bases and V by 4 bases; bases with no gene match: 14. Germline-derived CDR1 and CDR2 are SGHRS and YFSETQ. This CDR3 comprises 19 residues. In DNA, the CDR3 is TGCGCCAGCAGCGACAGACTAGCGGGGGAAACTTGGGGCTCCTACGAGCAGTACTTC. Its translation: CASSDRLAGETWGSYEQYF.

This clone was counted a few times. This rearrangement joins TRBV29-1 to TRBJ2-7, with D possibly TRBD2 on 6 matching bases. The length of the CDR3 is 13 residues. Trimming left V 6 bases short and J 3 bases short, with 15 bases between. Germline lookup yields CDR1 SQVTM and CDR2 ANQGSEA. The CDR3: CSVLRAGNYEQYF. The CDR3 nucleotides read TGCAGCGTGTTACGGGCGGGGAACTACGAGCAGTACTTC.

The chain links TRBV25-1 to TRBJ2-7, with a weak D call TRBD1 (6 bases). The CDR3 is 15 amino acids. V dropped 5 bases and J dropped 3 bases, with 17 bases sitting between them. The germline V gene has CDR1 MGHDK and CDR2 SYGVNS. This CDR3 reads CASSYRSAGVYEQYF. The DNA of the CDR3 is TGTGCCAGCAGTTACCGATCGGCAGGGGTCTACGAGCAGTACTTC.

The chain combines TRBV7-9 with TRBJ1-1; TRBD1 matches 7 bases. J gave up 1 base and V 5 bases, and 7 bases lay outside the gene matches. Germline-derived CDR1 and CDR2 are SEHNR and FQNEAQ (reference sequence). The CDR3 runs to 15 residues. In DNA form, the CDR3 reads TGTGCCAGCAGCGCTACAGGGGTTGGGAACACTGAAGCTTTCTTT. Protein: CASSATGVGNTEAFF.

The chain recombines TRBV29-1 with TRBJ2-2; D is tentatively TRBD1 or TRBD2 (6 bases each). The CDR3 contains 15 residues. Germline V gives CDR1 SQVTM, CDR2 ANQGSEA. The germline V and J ends were trimmed by 2 bases and 5 bases, with 15 bases remaining between them. The CDR3 region has the DNA TGCAGCGTTGAATTCGGGGGCGCGGGGACCGGGGAGCTGTTTTTT. Translation gives CSVEFGGAGTGELFF.

The chain uses TRBV6-5 and TRBJ2-2, with 7 nucleotides matching TRBD2. This CDR3 contains 16 residues. The ends lost 2 bases at V and 0 bases at J; junction bases unmatched: 3. CDR1 MNHEY and CDR2 SVGAGI come from the germline V gene. CDR3 bases: TGTGCCAGCAGTTACGACAGCGGGACGAACACCGGGGAGCTGTTTTTT. Its protein product is CASSYDSGTNTGELFF.

The chain uses TRBV6-4 and TRBJ2-2; D unresolved. The germline CDR1 and CDR2 sequences are MRHNA and SNTAGT. V lost 1 base, J lost 0 bases, and 3 bases lay in between. CDR3 length equals 14 residues. The CDR3 DNA reads TGTGCCAGCAGTGACTTCCCGAACACCGGGGAGCTGTTTTTT. Protein product: CASSDFPNTGELFF.

This clone was detected only a few times. The chain combines TRBV13 with TRBJ2-5, with 7 nucleotides matching TRBD1. Trimming removed 5 bases from V and 2 bases from J; junction bases left unmatched: 5. The germline gives CDR1 PRHDT, CDR2 FYEKMQ (reference sequence). The CDR3 runs to 14 residues. As DNA, the CDR3 is TGTGCCAGCAGCGTCCGGGACAGACAAGAGACCCAGTACTTC. It specifies CASSVRDRQETQYF.